These 7 T cell receptor beta chains came from one sample sequenced in a study of blood T cell repertoires in COVID-19. Method: immunoSEQ multiplex PCR; TCRdb's copy keeps in-frame clones and lacks some. The profile shows some 450,000 clones, approximately 90% of them singletons. The sample comprised peripheral blood. Source of these receptors: a man aged 18 to 35 with COVID-19, enrolled during active disease.

The gene calls are TRBV21-1 and TRBJ2-7; the DNA was not used to check the table's D call, TRBD1. TRBV21-1 counts as a pseudogene. The CDR3 has 18 residues. Here the CDR3 DNA reads TGTGCCAGCAGCAAAGTTACAGGAGGACAGGAAGGCCGGTTGGGGCAGTACTTC. Its translation: CASSKVTGGQEGRLGQYF.

The rearrangement uses TRBV19 and TRBJ2-7; the D gene is possibly TRBD2 (6 bases). V dropped 10 bases and J dropped 0 bases, with 19 bases sitting between them. The CDR3 length is 15 residues. Germline V gene data show CDR1 as LNHDA and CDR2 as SQIVND (reference sequence). CDR3 sequence: CATRRSGDSSYEQYF. In nucleotides, the CDR3 is TGTGCCACCCGAAGATCGGGGGATAGCTCCTACGAGCAGTACTTC.

The chain has TRBV6-5 and TRBJ2-7, with D possibly being TRBD1 (5 bases). Trimming left V 6 bases short and J 2 bases short, with 11 bases between. CDR1 and CDR2 from the germline V gene are MNHEY and SVGAGI. The CDR3 spans 13 residues. The CDR3 spells CASSPTGAYEQYF. In nucleotides, the CDR3 is TGTGCCAGCAGCCCCACAGGTGCCTACGAGCAGTACTTC.

The V call is TRBV5-6, the J call TRBJ2-7; possible D gene TRBD2, 5 bases. Trimming took off 4 bases at V and 9 bases at J, with 17 bases between the two ends. Germline assignment: CDR1 SGHDT and CDR2 YYEEEE. There are 13 residues in the CDR3. The DNA of the CDR3 is TGTGCCAGCAGCCCGTTGAACTCCGCGGGGCAGTACTTC. It yields the protein CASSPLNSAGQYF.

This chain's CDR3 is CASSYSIQGYTEAFF. Written as DNA, the CDR3 is TGTGCCAGCAGTTACTCGATACAGGGATACACTGAAGCTTTCTTT. The rearrangement joins TRBV6-5 to TRBJ1-1; perhaps TRBD1 as D (6 bases). Germline values: CDR1 MNHEY, CDR2 SVGAGI. The CDR3 loop spans 15 amino acids. Trimming pared 0 bases from V and 3 bases from J, leaving 11 bases between.

The chain carries TRBV7-2 and TRBJ1-2; the D gene is possibly TRBD1 (5 bases). Germline CDR1 SGHTA, CDR2 FQGNSA. Trimming stripped 0 bases from V and 4 bases from J, with 6 bases between. The CDR3 is 13 residues long. CDR3 DNA: TGTGCCAGCAGCTTAGCGCAGGGCTATGGCTACACCTTC. This translates into CASSLAQGYGYTF.

The DNA of the CDR3 is TGTGCCAGTAGTATAGACGGGGGTGGTAGCAATCAGCCCCAGCATTTT. This gives the protein CASSIDGGGSNQPQHF. The chain joins TRBV19 to TRBJ1-5; TRBD1 is a possible D gene (5 bases). Trimming removed 0 bases from V and 0 bases from J, with 9 bases in between. Germline CDR1 reads LNHDA; CDR2 reads SQIVND (reference sequence). This CDR3 comprises 16 residues.